The 6 T cell receptor beta chains below all came from one sample that was sequenced in a study of shared clonotypes between healthy human individuals (dated by TCRdb to between 2020 and 2021). For the CD8 naive samples, CD45RO-negative cells were positively selected for CCR7, yielding a CD45RA+CCR7+ population from which TemRA cells were excluded. Libraries were prepared through the immunoSEQ multiplex PCR assay. Held by TCRdb, this immuneACCESS table contains in-frame sequences only and omits some clones. Under half of the omission traces to an unresolved V gene where checked; the cause of the rest is unknown. This sample has more than 2 million clones in its table, and about 95% of those were observed once. The leading ten clones occupy 1.1% of the sample. Sequenced input: naive CD8+ T cells sorted from blood. This specimen's cell subset or site label, per the study, means: CD45RA+CCR7+. Source of these receptors: a man aged 18 to 30 in good health.

The V call is TRBV9, the J call TRBJ2-7; D unclear. Deletions cut 0 bases from V and 4 bases from J, with 8 bases between. Germline CDR1 is SGDLS and CDR2 is YYNGEE. The CDR3 loop spans 13 amino acids. CDR3 protein: CASSVGPQYEQYF. As DNA, the CDR3 is TGTGCCAGCAGCGTAGGCCCCCAATACGAGCAGTACTTC.

The sample holds one count of this clone. This sequence joins TRBV11-2 and TRBJ1-5, with D unresolved. Trimming cost V 2 bases and J 7 bases, with 9 bases left between them. Germline V gene lookup returns CDR1 SGHAT and CDR2 FQNNGV. This CDR3 spans 13 amino acids. Here the CDR3 DNA reads TGTGCCAGCAGCTTAAATCTGTGGCAGCCCCAGCATTTT. Translation gives CASSLNLWQPQHF. Full variable domain (missing parts from reference TRBV11-2 and TRBJ1-5): EAGVAQSPRYKIIEKRQSVAFWCNPISGHATLYWYQQILGQGPKLLIQFQNNGVVDDSQLPKDRFSAERLKGVDSTLKIQPAKLEDSAVYLCASSLNLWQPQHFGDGTRLSIL.

This chain links TRBV5-6 with TRBJ1-6, with 9 bases matching TRBD1. The germline V gene encodes CDR1 SGHDT and CDR2 YYEEEE. The CDR3 is made up of 14 amino acids. V lost 0 bases and J lost 10; bases outside the gene matches: 2. The CDR3 is CASSLGTGVSPLHF. For the CDR3, the DNA is TGTGCCAGCAGCTTGGGGACAGGGGTATCACCCCTCCACTTT. Based on the CDR3 plus reference TRBV5-6 and TRBJ1-6, the full variable domain is DAGVTQSPTHLIKTRGQQVTLRCSPKSGHDTVSWYQQALGQGPQFIFQYYEEEERQRGNFPDRFSGHQFPNYSSELNVNALLLGDSALYLCASSLGTGVSPLHFGNGTRLTVT.

The J gene is TRBJ2-4, the V gene TRBV9, with TRBD1 matching 9 bases. The junction had 9 bases not matched to a gene; V was cut back by 4 bases and J by 7 bases. The CDR3 loop spans 15 amino acids. The germline V gene has CDR1 SGDLS and CDR2 YYNGEE. CDR3 in DNA: TGTGCCAGCAGCATCTCCGGGACAGGGTTGAACATTCAGTACTTC. This translates into CASSISGTGLNIQYF.

The chain combines TRBV27 with TRBJ2-7; 9 nucleotides align to TRBD1. The CDR3 loop spans 14 amino acids. Germline V gene data show CDR1 as MNHEY and CDR2 as SMNVEV (reference sequence). V shed 2 bases, J shed 5 bases, and the junction held 4 bases outside the gene matches. This CDR3 is CASSLGTGLDEQYF. In nucleotides, the CDR3 is TGTGCCAGCAGTTTAGGGACAGGGTTAGACGAGCAGTACTTC.

This sequence joins TRBV29-1 and TRBJ2-7, with 12 bases fitting TRBD1. This CDR3 is built from 16 residues. Germline lookup yields CDR1 SQVTM and CDR2 ANQGSEA. Trimming took 5 bases from V and 4 from J; bases not matched to a gene: 12. CDR3 in amino acids: CSVRVPGDRGPYEQYF. The DNA of the CDR3 is TGCAGCGTTCGCGTCCCTGGGGACAGGGGGCCGTACGAGCAGTACTTC.